Detailed here is one T cell receptor beta chain. Its antigen is still unknown. The sample comes from a study of OX40 agonist ivuxolimab in advanced cancers. Study-level information: The drug used for patients, ivuxolimab, was an agonistic anti-OX40 (CD134) antibody. Study conclusions and caveats: Low levels of normalized T-cell clonal expansion also appeared in some nonresponders. Among the lowest peripheral clonal expansion occurred in 0.1-3.0 mg/kg partial responders.

Data came from immunoSEQ multiplex PCR; TCRdb stores just in-frame clones and leaves some out. The sample carries some 70,000 clones, more than 75% recorded once. The germline gives CDR1 SGHRS, CDR2 YFSETQ. The J segment lost 0 bases and the V segment lost 0 bases, leaving 4 bases of the junction unmatched. The CDR3 is 16 amino acids. Autoimmune disease history or systemic immunosuppression led to patients being barred. The source material was CD4+ or CD8+ T cells sorted from blood, sampled in a trial of the OX40 agonist ivuxolimab. The clonotype originates from an adult with an advanced solid tumor such as melanoma, head and neck, liver or kidney cancer. This sequence joins TRBV5-1 and TRBJ2-3; 7 bases fit TRBD1. CDR3 sequence reads: CASSLEGTASTDTQYF. Written as DNA, the CDR3 is TGCGCCAGCAGCTTGGAAGGGACAGCTAGCACAGATACGCAGTATTTT.